This T cell receptor beta chain was profiled in a study of cytomegalovirus exposure and HLA in healthy donors. The study ran its PCR with 60 Vbeta and 13 Jbeta primers. This table comes from immunoSEQ multiplex PCR, and its TCRdb copy is limited to in-frame clones, with some not included. This sample's table reports about 51,000 clones. V was pared by 5 bases and J by 5 bases, with 8 bases of the junction left unmatched. Per germline, CDR1 SEHNR and CDR2 FQNEAQ (reference sequence). CDR3 size: 15 residues. The sequence was obtained from a female donor in good health and CMV-seronegative. Sequencing used PBMCs. J is TRBJ2-7 and V is TRBV7-9; TRBD2 matches 11 bases. The CDR3 loop is CASSALTSGNDEQYF. CDR3 nucleotides: TGTGCCAGCAGCGCCTTGACTAGCGGGAACGACGAGCAGTACTTC.